These T cell receptor beta chains were read from a single sample in a study of CD8 T cells in Susac syndrome. A single record per CDR3 protein comes from TCRdb applying MiXCR to the immunoSEQ multiplex PCR reads. Seen here are under 150,000 distinct CDR3 sequences, roughly 94% observed once, and the top ten hold less than 0.15%. Specimen: CD4+ T cells from PBMCs. These receptors all come from a human donor with multiple sclerosis. The conserved cysteine and the conserved F or W are not part of the CDR3 here. A D gene is named only where the DNA matches it firmly.

J gene,V gene,D gene,CDR3 length,CDR3 protein
TRBJ1-3,TRBV5-1,NA,15,ASSLTSGHGRRNTIY
TRBJ1-2,TRBV5-6,TRBD1,11,ASSLRQGRGYT
TRBJ2-5,TRBV7-2,NA,13,ASSLNVAVKETQY
TRBJ2-7,TRBV19,TRBD2,12,ASTSGGASYEQY
TRBJ1-2,TRBV5-4,TRBD1,11,ASSVGTGGGYT
TRBJ1-5,TRBV19,NA,10,ASSGVGQPQH
TRBJ1-1,TRBV12-3/TRBV12-4,NA,11,ASSLVGAAEAF
TRBJ1-1,TRBV4-1,NA,12,ASSQDALRTEAF
TRBJ2-5,TRBV6-5,NA,9,ASSSPATQY
TRBJ2-5,TRBV18,NA,12,ASSPFGPQETQY
TRBJ2-5,TRBV20-1,TRBD2,11,SARAGGQETQY
TRBJ1-2,TRBV7-2,NA,12,ASSPPGRSYGYT
TRBJ2-7,TRBV23-1,TRBD2,14,ASSQGLAQRGYEQY
TRBJ1-2,TRBV6-6,TRBD1,13,ASSYRLGQGDGYT
TRBJ1-5,TRBV18,NA,11,ASSLDRNQPQH
TRBJ2-2,TRBV5-1,NA,13,ASSLGAGDTGELF
TRBJ2-7,TRBV11-2,TRBD1,11,ASRRTGDHEQY
TRBJ2-7,TRBV6-5,TRBD1,14,ASRYSGQFLTYEQY
TRBJ1-2,TRBV12-3/TRBV12-4,TRBD1,11,ASNRQGGDGYT
TRBJ2-7,TRBV30,NA,12,AWSGRPASYEQY
TRBJ1-5,TRBV29-1,NA,10,SVEDRAGPQH
TRBJ2-2,TRBV2,TRBD2,14,ASSEEAGGDTGELF
TRBJ2-3,TRBV4-2,TRBD1,13,ASSAGQGETDTQY
TRBJ1-1,TRBV11-2,TRBD1,15,ASTNSGQQPMNTEAF
TRBJ2-2,TRBV5-1,TRBD2,12,ASSRAGETGELF
TRBJ1-1,TRBV4-3,NA,13,ASSQGGVSNTEAF
TRBJ2-3,TRBV2,TRBD2,16,ASSEAPSYGGSTDTQY
TRBJ1-1,TRBV5-6,NA,10,ASSQTRAEAF
TRBJ2-7,TRBV12-3/TRBV12-4,NA,11,ASSLASGTKRH
TRBJ2-4,TRBV12-3/TRBV12-4,NA,11,ASTPEGTSVQY
TRBJ1-3,TRBV4-2,NA,9,ASSQGLTIY
TRBJ2-1,TRBV19,NA,13,ASSDRRSSYNEQF
TRBJ2-4,TRBV7-8,NA,14,ASSLGTALAKNIQY
TRBJ2-5,TRBV2,NA,12,ASSDSGVLETQY
TRBJ2-1,TRBV7-3,TRBD1,13,ASSSTGGAYNEQF
TRBJ1-2,TRBV2,NA,12,ASSGDNSAGGYT
TRBJ1-1,TRBV7-9,NA,13,ASSYGGRGNTEAF
TRBJ1-2,TRBV6-2/TRBV6-3,TRBD1,11,ASSLGQGGGYT
TRBJ2-3,TRBV24-1,NA,11,ATSEGHPDTQY
TRBJ1-2,TRBV4-3,TRBD1,16,ASSENSQGALAGTGYT
TRBJ2-1,TRBV24-1,NA,13,ATSDSTGALNEQF
TRBJ2-1,TRBV6-5,TRBD2,13,ASSFLAAANNEQF
TRBJ1-5,TRBV30,NA,11,AWGVGRDQPQH
TRBJ2-7,TRBV5-4,TRBD2,12,ASSLEGGPREQY
TRBJ2-5,TRBV14,NA,11,ASSQGSQETQY
TRBJ2-2,TRBV3-1,NA,13,ASDRGGSATGELF
TRBJ1-1,TRBV29-1,NA,12,SVVVTLMNTEAF
TRBJ2-5,TRBV5-6,NA,12,ASSRGGIQETQY
TRBJ2-5,TRBV14,NA,11,ASSPLSGETQY
TRBJ2-5,TRBV5-4,NA,11,ASSLSYGETQY
TRBJ2-7,TRBV5-6,NA,10,ASSLLGLEQY
TRBJ1-5,TRBV5-6,TRBD1,13,ASSRDRGGHQPQH
TRBJ2-2,TRBV30,NA,12,AWSEGFATGELF